These 2 T cell receptor beta chains share one sample of origin, sequenced in a study of T-cell memory formation after mild COVID-19. TCRdb called the 5' RACE reads again in MiXCR, with one record for every CDR3 protein. The sample yields under 300,000 distinct CDR3 sequences, roughly 10% seen once. Sequencing was done on a sample of PBMCs or a T cell subset sorted from them (not recorded which). These receptors came from a man between 18 and 29 years old who had mild COVID-19 (a few samples of this study predate the infection). Cell type and time point are not known.

Ten or more counts support this clonotype. The chain carries TRBV7-8 and TRBJ2-6, with a tentative D call TRBD2 (7 bases). V lost 5 bases and J 4 bases, leaving 15 bases between the germline ends. The CDR3 length is 16 residues. The germline V gene encodes CDR1 SGHVS and CDR2 FQNEAQ. This chain's CDR3 is CASSGRGAPGANVLTF. In DNA, the CDR3 is TGTGCCAGCAGCGGACGGGGGGCGCCCGGGGCCAACGTCCTGACTTTC.

This clonotype was picked up a small number of times. The chain recombines TRBV14 with TRBJ2-5; 7 nucleotides align to TRBD1. This CDR3 comprises 15 residues. Germline lookup yields CDR1 SGHDN and CDR2 FVKESK. V trimming: 0 bases; J trimming: 2 bases; junction bases outside the gene matches: 3. CDR3 coding DNA: TGTGCCAGCAGCCAAGATCTGGGACAGCAAGAGACCCAGTACTTC. This codes for CASSQDLGQQETQYF.